This TCR beta chain was sequenced during a study of technical replicates of blood from several donors. This clone was observed once. The sample contains more than one DNA sequence encoding this CDR3. Clones were read by immunoSEQ multiplex PCR, and TCRdb kept only the in-frame ones, dropping some. The sample includes around 81,000 clones, 90% to 97% of them seen just once. With 2 bases clipped from V and 1 base from J, the junction kept 2 bases outside the gene matches. The CDR3 has 15 amino acids. Germline V lookup: CDR1 LGHNA, CDR2 YSLEER. This clonotype was sampled from a human donor in good health. The chain has TRBV4-3 and TRBJ2-7, with TRBD2 matching over 10 bases. The sequenced sample consisted of T cells isolated from PBMCs. The CDR3 sequence is CASSQFSGRSYEQYF. The CDR3 DNA sequence: TGCGCCAGCAGCCAATTTAGCGGGAGGTCCTACGAGCAGTACTTC.